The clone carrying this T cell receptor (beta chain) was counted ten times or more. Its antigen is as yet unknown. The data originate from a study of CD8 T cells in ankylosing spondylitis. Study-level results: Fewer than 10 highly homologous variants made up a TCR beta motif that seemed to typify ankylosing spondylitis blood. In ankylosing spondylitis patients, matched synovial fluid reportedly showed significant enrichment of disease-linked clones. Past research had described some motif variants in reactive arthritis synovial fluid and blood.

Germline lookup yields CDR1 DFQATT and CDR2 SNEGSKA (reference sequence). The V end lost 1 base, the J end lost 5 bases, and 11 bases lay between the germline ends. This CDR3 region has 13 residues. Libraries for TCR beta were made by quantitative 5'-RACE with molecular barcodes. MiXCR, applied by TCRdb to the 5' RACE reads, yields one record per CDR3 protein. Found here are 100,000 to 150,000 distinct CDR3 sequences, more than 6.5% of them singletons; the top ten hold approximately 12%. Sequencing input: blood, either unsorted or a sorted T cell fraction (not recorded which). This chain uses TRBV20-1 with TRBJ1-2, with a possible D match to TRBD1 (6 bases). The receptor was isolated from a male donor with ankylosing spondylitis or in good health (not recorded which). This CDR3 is CSARVAGAYGYTF. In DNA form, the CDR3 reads TGCAGTGCTAGAGTCGCAGGGGCGTATGGCTACACCTTC.